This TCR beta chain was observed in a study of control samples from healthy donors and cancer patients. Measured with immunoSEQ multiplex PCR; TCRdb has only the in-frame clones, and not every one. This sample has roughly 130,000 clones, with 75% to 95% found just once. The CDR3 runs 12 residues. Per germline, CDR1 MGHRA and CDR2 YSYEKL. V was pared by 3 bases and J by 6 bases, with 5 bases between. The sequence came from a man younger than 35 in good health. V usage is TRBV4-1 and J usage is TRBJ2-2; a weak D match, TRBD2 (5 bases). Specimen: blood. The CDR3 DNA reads TGCGCCAGCAGCCAGGACTCCGGGGAGCTGTTTTTT. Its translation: CASSQDSGELFF.